This T cell receptor beta chain emerged from a study of immune characterization of retroperitoneal liposarcoma. From germline, CDR1 is MNHEY and CDR2 SMNVEV (reference sequence). The CDR3 consists of 15 residues. The germline V and J ends were trimmed by 8 bases and 6 bases, with 20 bases remaining between them. TCRdb used MiXCR to reprocess the PCR reads, holding one entry per CDR3 protein. The data contain approximately 900 distinct CDR3 sequences, under 35% of them singletons. The rearrangement links TRBV27 to TRBJ2-1; D assignment may be TRBD1 or TRBD2 (5 bases each). What was sequenced was tumor tissue. This receptor was identified in a male donor with retroperitoneal liposarcoma. In DNA form, the CDR3 reads TGTGCCAGCCGAAAATTCAGGGACGAATTCAATGAGCAGTTCTTC. Encoded protein: CASRKFRDEFNEQFF.